What follows are 24 T cell receptor beta chains derived from one specimen sequenced in a study of immune reconstitution after stem cell transplant in scleroderma. TCRdb re-called the RT-PCR reads through MiXCR, storing one row per CDR3 protein. The sample consists of about 2,200 distinct CDR3 sequences, around 7.4% of them appearing once. This material was obtained before or after autologous hematopoietic stem cell transplantation (not recorded which). These receptors were collected from a male donor with systemic sclerosis.

By frequency in the sample, this clonotype is medium-sized. CDR3 sequence reads: CATSDPGQAGANVLTF. In DNA, the CDR3 is TGTGCCACCAGTGATCCGGGACAGGCTGGGGCCAACGTCCTGACTTTC. The J gene is TRBJ2-6, the V gene TRBV24-1, with 8 bases fitting TRBD1. Losses at the gene ends were 3 bases for V and 2 bases for J; bases not matched to a gene: 2. This CDR3 is 16 amino acids long. CDR1 and CDR2 (germline): KGHDR, SFDVKD.

Sample share makes this clonotype medium-sized (0.01 to 0.1%). The chain employs TRBV6-5 and TRBJ1-3; TRBD1 is a possible D gene (5 bases). Germline V lookup: CDR1 MNHEY, CDR2 SVGAGI. Between the trimmed V and J ends, which lost 2 bases and 0 bases, there was a span of 11 bases. The CDR3 has 16 residues. CDR3 in amino acids: CASSYRGGLSGNTIYF. CDR3 nucleotide sequence: TGTGCCAGCAGTTACAGGGGCGGACTCTCTGGAAACACCATATATTTT.

This clonotype was found a few times. DNA for the CDR3: TGTGCCAGCAGAAAAGGGGGCCAAAGGTTGAATGAGCAGTTCTTC. It specifies CASRKGGQRLNEQFF. The chain employs TRBV7-2 and TRBJ2-1; TRBD1 agrees at 7 bases. The trim removed 6 bases at V and 7 bases at J, leaving 12 bases unmatched. Germline V gives CDR1 SGHTA, CDR2 FQGNSA. The CDR3 is 15 residues long.

Relative to its sample, this clonotype is large. The chain combines TRBV10-2 with TRBJ2-1, with D unclear. This CDR3 contains 11 residues. Trimming shortened V by 8 bases and J by 7 bases, and 9 bases separated the two germline ends. CDR1 is WSHSY and CDR2 is SAAADI in the germline V gene. DNA of the CDR3: TGCGCCAGCTCCGAACCAAATGAGCAGTTCTTC. Translation: CASSEPNEQFF.

This clonotype was picked up a small number of times. The chain combines TRBV6-1 with TRBJ2-5; D is unclear. The length of the CDR3 is 15 residues. V was clipped by 2 bases and J by 2 bases, with 12 bases between them. Germline CDR1 reads MNHNS; CDR2 reads SASEGT. CDR3 sequence reads: CASSEHRSGQETQYF. CDR3 sequence (DNA): TGTGCCAGCAGTGAACATCGGTCAGGACAAGAGACCCAGTACTTC.

This clonotype counts as medium-sized. This chain joins TRBV10-3 and TRBJ2-3; D perhaps matches TRBD2 (5 bases). The CDR3 is made up of 12 amino acids. V was trimmed by 10 bases and J by 1 base, leaving 9 bases between them. CDR1 is ENHRY and CDR2 is SYGVKD in the germline V gene. CDR3 nucleotides: TGTGCCACCGTCGGGGGCACAGATACGCAGTATTTT. Residues: CATVGGTDTQYF.

By sample share, this clonotype is medium-sized. The chain couples TRBV12-3 or TRBV12-4 to TRBJ2-3; D uncertain. Trimming removed 10 bases at V and 0 bases at J, with 8 bases between. The CDR3 contains 12 residues. CDR3 in DNA: TGTGCCATCGCCACTAGCACAGATACGCAGTATTTT. Its protein is CAIATSTDTQYF.

In this sample, this clonotype is large (0.1 to 1%). The chain recombines TRBV6-1 with TRBJ2-7, with D perhaps TRBD2 (6 bases). Germline assignment: CDR1 MNHNS and CDR2 SASEGT. The CDR3 has 14 amino acids. Between the trimmed V and J ends, which lost 7 bases and 4 bases, there was a span of 17 bases. The CDR3 DNA reads as TGTGCCAGCACCTTTGGTGGGGGGACTTACGAGCAGTACTTC. Protein: CASTFGGGTYEQYF.

Judged by abundance, this clonotype is medium-sized. The V and J genes are TRBV5-1 and TRBJ2-7, with D perhaps given as TRBD1 or TRBD2 (5 bases each). The V end was cut by 4 bases, the J end by 2 bases, with 22 bases between. Germline CDR1 and CDR2: SGHRS and YFSETQ. The CDR3 spans 17 residues. The CDR3 protein is CASSQVDSGPDPYEQYF. The CDR3, as DNA: TGCGCCAGCAGCCAGGTGGATTCGGGGCCGGACCCCTACGAGCAGTACTTC.

This clonotype is medium-sized. The CDR3 spells CSARDLTGTEAFF. In nucleotides, the CDR3 is TGCAGTGCTAGAGACCTTACAGGGACTGAAGCTTTCTTT. V usage is TRBV20-1 and J usage is TRBJ1-1, with D perhaps matching TRBD1 (6 bases). V was cut by 0 bases and J by 5 bases, with 10 bases left in between. CDR1 is DFQATT, CDR2 SNEGSKA, per germline (reference sequence). The CDR3 loop spans 13 amino acids.

V gene TRBV20-1 combines with J gene TRBJ1-5, with D maybe TRBD1 (5 bases). CDR1 is DFQATT, CDR2 SNEGSKA, per germline (reference sequence). Trimming removed 5 bases from V and 11 bases from J, with 31 bases in between. There are 17 residues in the CDR3. CDR3 loop: CSADPGPSTGPNQSQHF. In DNA, the CDR3 is TGCAGTGCTGACCCGGGACCTTCGACTGGCCCCAACCAGTCCCAGCATTTT.

This clonotype is labeled as medium-sized (0.01 to 0.1%). This rearrangement joins TRBV19 to TRBJ2-3; 8 nucleotides line up with TRBD1. The CDR3 loop spans 12 amino acids. Germline lookup yields CDR1 LNHDA and CDR2 SQIVND (reference sequence). J was trimmed by 10 bases and V by 3 bases; bases with no gene match: 3. The CDR3 reads CASSMGQDAQYF. DNA for the CDR3: TGTGCCAGTAGTATGGGACAGGATGCGCAGTATTTT.

By its share, this clonotype is medium-sized. The genes are TRBV5-5 and TRBJ2-1; tentative D call: TRBD1 (5 bases). Trimming took off 3 bases at V and 0 bases at J, with 10 bases between the two ends. The germline V gene encodes CDR1 SGHKS and CDR2 YYEKEE (reference sequence). The CDR3 is made up of 15 amino acids. Here the CDR3 reads CASSSTRVSYNEQFF. CDR3 nucleotides: TGTGCCAGCAGCTCGACCAGGGTCTCCTACAATGAGCAGTTCTTC.

This clonotype is medium-sized within its sample. The rearrangement joins TRBV7-2 to TRBJ2-5; TRBD2 aligns across 8 bases. The CDR3 extends over 15 amino acids. J gave up 2 bases and V 4 bases, and 6 bases lay outside the gene matches. Germline V lookup: CDR1 SGHTA, CDR2 FQGNSA. The CDR3 protein is CASSWAASGQETQYF. The CDR3 bases are TGTGCCAGCAGCTGGGCCGCTAGCGGGCAAGAGACCCAGTACTTC.

This clonotype is medium-sized within its sample. The V and J genes are TRBV29-1 and TRBJ1-5; D ambiguous. Trimming removed 5 bases at V and 2 bases at J, with 16 bases between. The CDR3 has 15 residues. CDR1 and CDR2 from the germline V gene are SQVTM and ANQGSEA. The DNA for the CDR3 is TGCAGCGTTTCAGACGGCCTTCTCGGCAATCAGCCCCAGCATTTT. Encoded protein: CSVSDGLLGNQPQHF.

In its sample, this clonotype ranks as medium-sized. This chain connects TRBV2 to TRBJ1-1; no clear D gene. Trimming pared 8 bases from V and 0 bases from J, leaving 13 bases between. The CDR3 extends over 14 amino acids. CDR1 is SNHLY, CDR2 FYNNEI, per germline. The CDR3 DNA reads as TGTGCCAGCGGGATAGGACGGCTGAACACTGAAGCTTTCTTT. Translated: CASGIGRLNTEAFF.

Sample share makes this clonotype medium-sized. This chain links TRBV7-9 with TRBJ1-1; D is unresolved. CDR1 and CDR2 from the germline V gene are SEHNR and FQNEAQ (reference sequence). The CDR3 has 16 amino acids. V was shortened by 2 bases and J by 7 bases, with 20 bases between the two germline ends. Here the CDR3 reads CASSLLRTLPSFEAFF. The CDR3 coding sequence is TGTGCCAGCAGCTTACTACGGACTCTTCCCTCTTTTGAAGCTTTCTTT.

This clonotype is deemed medium-sized (0.01 to 0.1%). The J gene is TRBJ1-1, the V gene TRBV28; no clear D. The CDR3 spans 12 residues. Germline CDR1 and CDR2: MDHEN and SYDVKM. V lost 3 bases to trimming and J lost 7 bases, with 9 bases between them. The CDR3 loop is CASSFSAYEAFF. The CDR3, as DNA: TGTGCCAGCAGTTTCTCGGCATATGAAGCTTTCTTT.

By share, this clonotype ranks as medium-sized (0.01 to 0.1%). This chain connects TRBV11-2 to TRBJ2-7, with D perhaps matching TRBD1 or TRBD2 (6 bases each). Germline V CDR1 and CDR2: SGHAT, FQNNGV. This CDR3 is 15 amino acids long. V lost 4 bases and J 0 bases, leaving 13 bases between the germline ends. The CDR3 protein is CASSSLGGSSYEQYF. CDR3 sequence (DNA): TGTGCCAGCAGCTCCCTAGGGGGGAGCTCCTACGAGCAGTACTTC. The full variable domain, with the rest looked up from reference TRBV11-2 and TRBJ2-7, is EAGVAQSPRYKIIEKRQSVAFWCNPISGHATLYWYQQILGQGPKLLIQFQNNGVVDDSQLPKDRFSAERLKGVDSTLKIQPAKLEDSAVYLCASSSLGGSSYEQYFGPGTRLTVT.

This clonotype rates as medium-sized. V and J are TRBV2 and TRBJ2-5, with 10 bases identical to TRBD2. The CDR3 has 14 residues. The ends lost 3 bases at V and 6 bases at J; junction bases unmatched: 4. Germline values: CDR1 SNHLY, CDR2 FYNNEI. The CDR3 DNA follows: TGTGCCAGCAGTGAGGGGACTAGCGTGAAGACCCAGTACTTC. It specifies CASSEGTSVKTQYF.

This clonotype is medium-sized. This rearrangement joins TRBV20-1 to TRBJ2-2; 7 positions match TRBD1. With 8 bases clipped from V and 3 bases from J, the junction kept 6 bases outside the gene matches. Germline lookup yields CDR1 DFQATT and CDR2 SNEGSKA (reference sequence). CDR3 size: 13 residues. The CDR3 here is CSTTGQYTGELFF. The CDR3 nucleotides are TGCAGTACAACGGGACAGTACACCGGGGAGCTGTTTTTT.

Points on this clonotype: In this CDR3 the conserved last residue, phenylalanine or tryptophan, is missing, so a read error is likely. CDR3 loop: CASGLGRTAQNTEAFL. The CDR3 DNA follows: TGTGCTAGTGGTTTGGGCCGGACAGCCCAGAACACTGAAGCTTTCCTT. The V and J genes are TRBV12-5 and TRBJ1-1; tentatively, D is TRBD1 (6 bases). Per the germline V gene, CDR1 is LGHNT and CDR2 is FRNRAP. This CDR3 has 16 amino acids. The ends were cut back, 1 base at V and 1 base at J, with 13 bases in the middle.

This clonotype rates as medium-sized. The chain uses TRBV6-5 and TRBJ1-3; TRBD1 agrees at 8 bases. The CDR3 totals 14 residues. The V and J ends lost 5 bases and 4 bases, in that order; junction bases with no gene match: 4. The germline CDR1 and CDR2 sequences are MNHEY and SVGAGI. The DNA for the CDR3 is TGTGCCAGCAGTAACGGACAGGGAGGAAACACCATATATTTT. Amino acids: CASSNGQGGNTIYF.

By share of the sample, this clonotype is medium-sized (0.01 to 0.1%). The chain employs TRBV6-1 and TRBJ1-5; D gene ambiguous. The CDR3 has 13 amino acids. The ends were cut back, 4 bases at V and 5 bases at J, with 9 bases in the middle. In germline, CDR1 is MNHNS, CDR2 SASEGT. CDR3 sequence reads: CASSGEIYQPQHF. The CDR3 DNA follows: TGTGCCAGCAGTGGTGAGATCTATCAGCCCCAGCATTTT.